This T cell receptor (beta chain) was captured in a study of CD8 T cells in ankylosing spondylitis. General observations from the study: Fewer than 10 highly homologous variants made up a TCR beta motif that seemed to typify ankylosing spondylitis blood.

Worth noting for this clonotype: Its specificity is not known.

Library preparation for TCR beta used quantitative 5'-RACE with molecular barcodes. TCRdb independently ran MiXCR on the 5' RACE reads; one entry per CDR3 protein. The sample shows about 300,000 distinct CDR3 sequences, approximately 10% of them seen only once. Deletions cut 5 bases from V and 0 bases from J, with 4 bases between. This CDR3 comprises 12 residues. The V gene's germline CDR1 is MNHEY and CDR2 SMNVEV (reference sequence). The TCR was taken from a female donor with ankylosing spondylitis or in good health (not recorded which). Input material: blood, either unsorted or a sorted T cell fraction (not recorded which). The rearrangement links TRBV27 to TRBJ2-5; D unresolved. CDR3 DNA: TGTGCCAGCAGTAGTCACCAAGAGACCCAGTACTTC. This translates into CASSSHQETQYF.